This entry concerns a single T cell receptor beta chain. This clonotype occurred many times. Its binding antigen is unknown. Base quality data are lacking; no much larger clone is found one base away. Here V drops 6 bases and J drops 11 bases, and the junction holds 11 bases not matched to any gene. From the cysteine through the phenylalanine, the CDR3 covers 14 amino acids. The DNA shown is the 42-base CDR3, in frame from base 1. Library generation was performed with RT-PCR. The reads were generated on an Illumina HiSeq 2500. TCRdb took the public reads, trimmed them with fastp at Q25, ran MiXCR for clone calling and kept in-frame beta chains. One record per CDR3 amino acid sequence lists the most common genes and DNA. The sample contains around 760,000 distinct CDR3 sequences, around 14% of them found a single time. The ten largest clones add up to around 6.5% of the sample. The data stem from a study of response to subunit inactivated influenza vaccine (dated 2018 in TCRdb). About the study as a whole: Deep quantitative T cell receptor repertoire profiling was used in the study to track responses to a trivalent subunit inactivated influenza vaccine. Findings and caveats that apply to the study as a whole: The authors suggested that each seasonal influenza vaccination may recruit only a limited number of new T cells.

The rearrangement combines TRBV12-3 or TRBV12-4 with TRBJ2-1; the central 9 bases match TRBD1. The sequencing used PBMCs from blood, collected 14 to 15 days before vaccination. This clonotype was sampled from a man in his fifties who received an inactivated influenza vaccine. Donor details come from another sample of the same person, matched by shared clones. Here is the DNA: TGTGCCAGCAGGGAACAGGGGGCCGGGATTCAGCAGTTCTTC. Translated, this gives CASREQGAGIQQFF.